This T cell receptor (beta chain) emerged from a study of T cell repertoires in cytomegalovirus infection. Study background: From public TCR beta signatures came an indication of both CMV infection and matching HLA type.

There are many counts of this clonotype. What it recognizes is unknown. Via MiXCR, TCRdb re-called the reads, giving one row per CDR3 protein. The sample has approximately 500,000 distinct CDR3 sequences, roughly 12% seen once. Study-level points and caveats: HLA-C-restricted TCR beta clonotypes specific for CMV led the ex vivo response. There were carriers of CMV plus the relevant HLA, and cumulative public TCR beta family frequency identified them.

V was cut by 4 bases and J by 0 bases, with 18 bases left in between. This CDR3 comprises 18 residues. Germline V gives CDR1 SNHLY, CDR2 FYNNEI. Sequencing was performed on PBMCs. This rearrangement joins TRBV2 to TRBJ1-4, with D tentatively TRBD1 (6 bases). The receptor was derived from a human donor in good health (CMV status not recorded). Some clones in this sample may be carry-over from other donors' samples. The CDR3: CASSARTDPFATNEKLFF. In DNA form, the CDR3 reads TGTGCCAGCAGTGCACGGACAGACCCATTTGCAACTAATGAAAAACTGTTTTTT.